A single sample gave rise to the 28 T cell receptor beta chains below, sequenced in a study of beta chain features in type 1 diabetes. Study-level findings and limits: In all four CD4+ subsets, TCRB CDR3 length was significantly, moderately reduced in type 1 diabetes.

Expressed TCRB transcripts were sequenced after all isolated RNA was converted to cDNA. Generated by immunoSEQ multiplex PCR, the TCRdb table keeps only in-frame clones and is missing some. The profile shows about 260,000 clones, over 20% of them singletons. No antigen has been identified for these receptors. Sequenced material: naive CD4+ T cells from blood. Receptors originate from a woman in her forties with type 1 diabetes.

This chain joins TRBV5-1 and TRBJ1-1; D is possibly TRBD1 (5 bases). The CDR3 loop spans 14 amino acids. Trimming removed 5 bases at V and 9 bases at J, with 20 bases between. Germline assignment: CDR1 SGHRS and CDR2 YFSETQ. The CDR3 loop is CASRQTDNRSKAFF. The CDR3 coding sequence is TGCGCCAGCAGACAGACAGACAATCGTAGTAAAGCTTTCTTT.

This clone occurred a few times. The chain has TRBV4-3 and TRBJ1-2; D call uncertain. This CDR3 contains 13 residues. Germline loops: CDR1 LGHNA, CDR2 YSLEER. Trimming took off 0 bases at V and 8 bases at J, with 10 bases between the two ends. CDR3 amino acids: CASSQDLMRGYTF. CDR3 coding DNA: TGCGCCAGCAGCCAAGATTTAATGAGGGGCTACACCTTC.

In its sample, this clone was seen a few times. The chain recombines TRBV5-4 with TRBJ1-1; unclear D gene. Germline lookup yields CDR1 SGHNT and CDR2 YYREEE (reference sequence). The CDR3 covers 14 residues. Trimming removed 2 bases at V and 5 bases at J, with 13 bases between. The CDR3 region has the DNA TGTGCCAGCAGCTTTGGGGAGGGTCGGACTGAAGCTTTCTTT. Amino acid sequence: CASSFGEGRTEAFF.

The rearrangement uses TRBV27 and TRBJ2-6; 7 bases line up with TRBD1. J gave up 0 bases and V 4 bases, and 6 bases lay outside the gene matches. The germline gives CDR1 MNHEY, CDR2 SMNVEV (reference sequence). The length of the CDR3 is 17 residues. CDR3 sequence (DNA): TGTGCCAGCAGTTGGGGACAGAGGCCCTCTGGGGCCAACGTCCTGACTTTC. This encodes CASSWGQRPSGANVLTF.

V usage is TRBV5-4 and J usage is TRBJ2-1; 10 bases are shared with TRBD1. This CDR3 region has 15 residues. Losses at the gene ends were 3 bases for V and 1 base for J; bases not matched to a gene: 1. Germline values: CDR1 SGHNT, CDR2 YYREEE (reference sequence). Here the CDR3 reads CASSSGQGSYNEQFF. The DNA of the CDR3 is TGTGCCAGCAGCTCGGGACAGGGGTCCTACAATGAGCAGTTCTTC.

In its sample, this clone was seen a few times. The chain combines TRBV4-3 with TRBJ2-5; the match to TRBD2 covers 7 bases. J lost 5 bases, V lost 0 bases, and 6 bases had no gene match. The germline V gene has CDR1 LGHNA and CDR2 YSLEER. The CDR3 consists of 15 residues. For the CDR3, the DNA is TGCGCCAGCAGCCAAGATGGCGGGGGAGTGGAGACCCAGTACTTC. This gives the protein CASSQDGGGVETQYF.

This clone has a handful of counts. This chain uses TRBV6-5 with TRBJ1-1; D is ambiguous. CDR3 length: 12 residues. Germline V lookup: CDR1 MNHEY, CDR2 SVGAGI. V was pared by 10 bases and J by 4 bases, with 13 bases between. The CDR3 region is CAIGQEGTEAFF. The CDR3 DNA follows: TGTGCCATCGGCCAGGAGGGCACTGAAGCTTTCTTT.

This clone was seen a few times. The chain recombines TRBV18 with TRBJ2-6; D is unresolved. CDR1 and CDR2 from the germline V gene are KGHSH and LQKENI. The V and J ends lost 6 bases and 0 bases respectively, with 6 bases between them. The CDR3 consists of 14 residues. CDR3: CASSADSGANVLTF. For the CDR3, the DNA is TGTGCCAGCTCTGCGGACTCTGGGGCCAACGTCCTGACTTTC.

Comment on this clone: One end of the junction varies from germline; a read error may be responsible. V usage is TRBV14 and J usage is TRBJ1-4; possibly TRBD1 for D (5 bases). The CDR3 is 13 amino acids. The germline V gene has CDR1 SGHDN and CDR2 FVKESK. The CDR3 coding sequence is TGTGCCAGCAGCCAAGATCGGCAGGGCCCTCGGGTTTTT. This encodes CASSQDRQGPRVF.

This clone was picked up a small number of times. The gene calls are TRBV4-3 and TRBJ2-7; a weak D match, TRBD1 (6 bases). The CDR3 length is 15 residues. V was trimmed by 1 base and J by 3 bases, leaving 13 bases between them. The germline gives CDR1 LGHNA, CDR2 YSLEER. CDR3 protein: CASSQATGNFYEQYF. The CDR3 DNA reads as TGCGCCAGCAGCCAAGCTACAGGGAACTTCTACGAGCAGTACTTC.

The chain recombines TRBV4-3 with TRBJ1-6; D is possibly TRBD1 (5 bases). Trimming stripped 4 bases from V and 7 bases from J, with 8 bases between. The CDR3 consists of 13 residues. Germline V gives CDR1 LGHNA, CDR2 YSLEER. CDR3 sequence (DNA): TGCGCCAGCAGCCTCCACAGGAATTCACCCCTCCACTTT. Its translation: CASSLHRNSPLHF.

This clone turned up a few times. The rearrangement links TRBV6-5 to TRBJ1-1, with a possible D match to TRBD1 (6 bases). V was shortened by 0 bases and J by 7 bases, with 12 bases between the two germline ends. Germline V lookup: CDR1 MNHEY, CDR2 SVGAGI. The CDR3 has 14 residues. The chain's CDR3 is CASSYSRGGIEAFF. The CDR3 DNA sequence: TGTGCCAGCAGTTACTCCAGGGGTGGGATTGAAGCTTTCTTT.

This clone was observed a few times. J is TRBJ1-4 and V is TRBV30; 8 bases agree with TRBD1. V dropped 2 bases and J dropped 6; count of bases not matched to a gene: 2. The CDR3 covers 13 residues. The V gene's germline CDR1 is GTSNPN and CDR2 SVGIG (reference sequence). The chain's CDR3 is CAWSKQGDEKLFF. The DNA for the CDR3 is TGTGCCTGGAGTAAACAGGGGGATGAAAAACTGTTTTTT.

The CDR3 sequence is CASSPGQANTGELFF. Written as DNA, the CDR3 is TGTGCCAGCTCACCGGGACAGGCGAACACCGGGGAGCTGTTTTTT. The rearrangement joins TRBV18 to TRBJ2-2; 8 bases line up with TRBD1. The V segment lost 3 bases and the J segment 0 bases; nucleotides outside the gene matches: 0. The CDR3 loop spans 15 amino acids. Germline assignment: CDR1 KGHSH and CDR2 LQKENI. The variable domain in full, with the rest retrieved from reference TRBV18 and TRBJ2-2, is NAGVMQNPRHLVRRRGQEARLRCSPMKGHSHVYWYRQLPEEGLKFMVYLQKENIIDESGMPKERFSAEFPKEGPSILRIQQVVRGDSAAYFCASSPGQANTGELFFGEGSRLTVL.

V and J are TRBV7-6 and TRBJ2-3; D uncertain. Germline CDR1 reads SGHVS; CDR2 reads FNYEAQ. The CDR3 has 14 amino acids. Trimming removed 1 base from V and 1 base from J, with 6 bases in between. The CDR3 DNA reads as TGTGCCAGCAGCTTAGGTGCGCGCACAGATACGCAGTATTTT. It specifies CASSLGARTDTQYF.

This clone has just a few counts. The chain carries TRBV4-1 and TRBJ2-2; maybe TRBD1 (6 bases). This CDR3 spans 15 amino acids. The germline V gene encodes CDR1 MGHRA and CDR2 YSYEKL. The V end lost 2 bases, the J end lost 4 bases, and 11 bases lay between the germline ends. CDR3 nucleotides: TGCGCCAGCAGCCAACAGGGGATAAGCACCGGGGAGCTGTTTTTT. Protein product: CASSQQGISTGELFF.

This rearrangement joins TRBV14 to TRBJ2-1, with D perhaps matching TRBD2 (6 bases). Trimming stripped 2 bases from V and 3 bases from J, with 11 bases between. Germline V CDR1 and CDR2: SGHDN, FVKESK. The CDR3 totals 15 residues. The CDR3 region is CASSQFSGLYNEQFF. DNA of the CDR3: TGTGCCAGCAGCCAATTTAGCGGTCTCTACAATGAGCAGTTCTTC.

The V gene is TRBV4-1, the J gene TRBJ2-3; 8 bases are shared with TRBD1. V was clipped by 4 bases and J by 1 base; unmatched bases: 10. Germline values: CDR1 MGHRA, CDR2 YSYEKL. This CDR3 comprises 17 residues. The CDR3 DNA is TGCGCCAGCAGCCGCGTCCGACAGGGGAGCCGCACAGATACGCAGTATTTT. Translation: CASSRVRQGSRTDTQYF.

This rearrangement joins TRBV18 to TRBJ1-1, with D perhaps TRBD1 (5 bases). CDR1 is KGHSH, CDR2 LQKENI, per germline. Trimming left V 10 bases short and J 3 bases short, with 15 bases between. The CDR3 runs to 13 residues. The CDR3 sequence is CATREGPDTEAFF. For the CDR3, the DNA is TGTGCCACACGGGAGGGGCCCGACACTGAAGCTTTCTTT.

The chain couples TRBV28 to TRBJ1-2, with 7 bases that match TRBD1. Germline V CDR1 and CDR2: MDHEN, SYDVKM. Trimming took 6 bases from V and 7 from J; bases not matched to a gene: 14. The CDR3 runs to 15 residues. The CDR3 sequence: CASSTSDRRPGGYTF. The CDR3 DNA follows: TGTGCCAGCAGCACGTCGGACAGGCGTCCGGGTGGCTACACCTTC.

V is TRBV29-1 and J is TRBJ1-2; 8 bases fit TRBD1. Germline V lookup: CDR1 SQVTM, CDR2 ANQGSEA. The CDR3 length is 12 residues. V dropped 3 bases and J dropped 6; count of bases not matched to a gene: 3. The CDR3 DNA reads TGCAGCGTTGAGCGGGACAGGAATGGCTACACCTTC. This translates into CSVERDRNGYTF.

Only a few counts were recorded for this clone. This rearrangement joins TRBV7-8 to TRBJ2-7; TRBD1 agrees at 8 bases. J was trimmed by 3 bases and V by 5 bases; bases with no gene match: 9. The CDR3 loop spans 15 amino acids. CDR1 is SGHVS, CDR2 FQNEAQ, per germline. Here the CDR3 reads CASSRGWDRIYEQYF. CDR3 in DNA: TGTGCCAGCAGCCGCGGGTGGGACAGGATCTACGAGCAGTACTTC. The variable domain in full, completed from reference TRBV7-8 and TRBJ2-7, reads GAGVSQSPRYKVAKRGQDVALRCDPISGHVSLFWYQQALGQGPEFLTYFQNEAQLDKSGLPSDRFFAERPEGSVSTLKIQRTQQEDSAVYLCASSRGWDRIYEQYFGPGTRLTVT.

This clone was detected only a few times. V is TRBV18 and J is TRBJ2-1, with 11 bases aligning to TRBD2. The CDR3 is 17 amino acids. V lost 0 bases to trimming and J lost 0 bases; unmatched junction nucleotides: 1. Germline CDR1 KGHSH, CDR2 LQKENI. In DNA form, the CDR3 reads TGTGCCAGCTCACCACCCGGGACTAGCGGCTCCTACAATGAGCAGTTCTTC. The encoded protein is CASSPPGTSGSYNEQFF.

The gene calls are TRBV9 and TRBJ2-3; the match to TRBD2 covers 7 bases. The germline CDR1 and CDR2 sequences are SGDLS and YYNGEE. The CDR3 extends over 17 amino acids. Trimming removed 0 bases from V and 2 bases from J; junction bases left unmatched: 9. CDR3 in DNA: TGTGCCAGCAGCGTAGGGAGACGGCTAGCGGCCACAGATACGCAGTATTTT. Translating gives CASSVGRRLAATDTQYF.

The chain links TRBV18 to TRBJ2-1; tentative D call: TRBD2 (5 bases). Germline loops: CDR1 KGHSH, CDR2 LQKENI. CDR3 length equals 17 residues. V dropped 3 bases and J dropped 5 bases, with 20 bases sitting between them. The CDR3 here is CASSPPNLGRVDNEQFF. CDR3 sequence (DNA): TGTGCCAGCTCACCGCCAAACCTAGGGAGAGTAGACAATGAGCAGTTCTTC.

This clone turned up a few times. The chain recombines TRBV6-4 with TRBJ2-1; TRBD2 aligns across 10 bases. Germline V CDR1 and CDR2: MRHNA, SNTAGT. Germline trimming cut 0 bases from V and 8 bases from J; bases unmatched to any gene: 10. The CDR3 runs to 17 residues. The CDR3, as DNA: TGTGCCAGCAGTGACTCCCGGGCTAGCGGGAGTTTACATGAGCAGTTCTTC. It encodes CASSDSRASGSLHEQFF.

V is TRBV7-2 and J is TRBJ1-5; possible D gene TRBD1, 5 bases. CDR3 length: 14 residues. Germline CDR1 reads SGHTA; CDR2 reads FQGNSA. Trimming removed 4 bases from V and 1 base from J, with 8 bases in between. The CDR3 bases are TGTGCCAGCAGCTCTGGGGGGAGCAATCAGCCCCAGCATTTT. It codes for CASSSGGSNQPQHF.

The V and J genes are TRBV28 and TRBJ2-1, with 10 nucleotides matching TRBD2. V gave up 5 bases and J gave up 0 bases; unmatched junction bases: 4. The CDR3 extends over 16 amino acids. The germline gives CDR1 MDHEN, CDR2 SYDVKM. The CDR3 loop reads CASSPASGGSYNEQFF. In nucleotides, the CDR3 is TGTGCCAGCAGTCCAGCTAGCGGGGGCTCCTACAATGAGCAGTTCTTC.